This T cell receptor beta chain stems from a study of post-analysis software for immune sequencing data. Study-wide results and limits: About five TRBV segments occurring more often in patients than controls included TRBV5-6, TRBV5-1 and TRBV20-1.

The library was made from cDNA and included unique molecular identifiers. MiXCR was run by TCRdb on the PCR reads, yielding one entry per CDR3 protein. Of approximately 730,000 distinct CDR3 sequences listed, 30% are singletons. The CDR3 runs to 14 residues. V was clipped by 5 bases and J by 0 bases, with 12 bases between them. CDR1 and CDR2 from the germline V gene are DFQATT and SNEGSKA (reference sequence). Concerning this clonotype itself: Its specificity is unknown.

The clonotype originates from a girl between 10 and 17 years old with multiple sclerosis. The sequencing sample was made of blood. V and J are TRBV20-1 and TRBJ2-3, with D possibly matching TRBD1 (6 bases). The CDR3 region has the DNA TGCAGTGCTCCGGACAGATATAGCACAGATACGCAGTATTTT. Translation: CSAPDRYSTDTQYF.